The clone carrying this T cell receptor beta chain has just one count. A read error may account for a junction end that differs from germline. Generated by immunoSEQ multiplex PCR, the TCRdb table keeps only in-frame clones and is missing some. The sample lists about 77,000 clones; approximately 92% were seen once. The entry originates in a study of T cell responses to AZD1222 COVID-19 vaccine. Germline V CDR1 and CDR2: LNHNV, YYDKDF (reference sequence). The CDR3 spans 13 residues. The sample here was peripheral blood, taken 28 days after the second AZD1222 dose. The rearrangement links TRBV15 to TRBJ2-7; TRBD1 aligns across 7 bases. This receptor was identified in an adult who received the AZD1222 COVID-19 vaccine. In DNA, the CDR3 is TGTGCCACCAGCAGAGATCTGGCAGGGGGTCCTGTCTTC. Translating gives CATSRDLAGGPVF.